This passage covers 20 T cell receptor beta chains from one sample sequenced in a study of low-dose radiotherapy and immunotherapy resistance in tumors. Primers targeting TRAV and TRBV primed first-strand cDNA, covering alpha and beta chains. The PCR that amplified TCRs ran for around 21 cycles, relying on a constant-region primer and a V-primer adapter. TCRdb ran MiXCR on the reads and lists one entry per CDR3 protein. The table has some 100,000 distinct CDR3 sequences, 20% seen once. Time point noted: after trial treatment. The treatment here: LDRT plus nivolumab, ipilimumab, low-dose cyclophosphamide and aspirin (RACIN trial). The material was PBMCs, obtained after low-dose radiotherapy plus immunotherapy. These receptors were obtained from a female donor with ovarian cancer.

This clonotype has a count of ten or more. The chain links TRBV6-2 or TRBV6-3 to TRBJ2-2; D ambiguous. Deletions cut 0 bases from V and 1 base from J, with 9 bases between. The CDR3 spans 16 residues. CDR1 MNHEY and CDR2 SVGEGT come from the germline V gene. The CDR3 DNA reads TGTGCCAGCAGTTACTCAGGGCTGGTGAACACCGGGGAGCTGTTTTTT. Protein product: CASSYSGLVNTGELFF.

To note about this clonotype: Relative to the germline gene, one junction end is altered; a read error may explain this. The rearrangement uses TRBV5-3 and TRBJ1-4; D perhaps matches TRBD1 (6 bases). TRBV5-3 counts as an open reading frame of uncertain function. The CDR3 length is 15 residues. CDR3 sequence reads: CASSLGAGALEKLFF. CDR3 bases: TGTGCCAGCAGCTTGGGGGCGGGGGCATTGGAAAAACTGTTTTTT.

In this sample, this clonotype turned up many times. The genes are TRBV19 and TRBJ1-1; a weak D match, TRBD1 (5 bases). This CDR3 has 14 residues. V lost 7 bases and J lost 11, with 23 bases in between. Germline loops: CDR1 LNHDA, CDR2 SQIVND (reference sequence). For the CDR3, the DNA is TGTGCCAGTACCGAGGCAGGGAAGTCTTTGTTCGCTTTCTTT. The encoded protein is CASTEAGKSLFAFF.

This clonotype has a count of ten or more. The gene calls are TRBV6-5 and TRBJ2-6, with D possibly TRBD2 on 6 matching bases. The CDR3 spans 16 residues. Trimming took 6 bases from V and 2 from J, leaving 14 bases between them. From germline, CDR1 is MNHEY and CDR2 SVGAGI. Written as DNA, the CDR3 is TGTGCCAGCAGCCGGGCTAGCGACGCTGGGGCCAACGTCCTGACTTTC. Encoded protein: CASSRASDAGANVLTF.

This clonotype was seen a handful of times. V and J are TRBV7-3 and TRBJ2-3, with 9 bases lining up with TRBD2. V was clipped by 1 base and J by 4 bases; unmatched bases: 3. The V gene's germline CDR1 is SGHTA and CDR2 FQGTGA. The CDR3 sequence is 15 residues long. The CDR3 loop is CASSLNAGGPDTQYF. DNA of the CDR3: TGTGCCAGCAGCTTAAACGCGGGGGGGCCAGATACGCAGTATTTT.

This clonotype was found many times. CDR3 bases: TGCGCCAGCAGGTTGAGTAACCATGAGCAGTTCTTC. Translating gives CASRLSNHEQFF. The chain combines TRBV5-1 with TRBJ2-1; the D is unclear. The CDR3 totals 12 residues. Between the trimmed V and J ends, which lost 5 bases and 8 bases, there was a span of 11 bases. CDR1 SGHRS and CDR2 YFSETQ come from the germline V gene.

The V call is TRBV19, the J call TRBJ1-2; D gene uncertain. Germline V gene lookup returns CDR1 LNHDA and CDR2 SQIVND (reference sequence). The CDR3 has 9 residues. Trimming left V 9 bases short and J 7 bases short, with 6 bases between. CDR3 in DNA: TGTGCCAGCTTGAGTGGCTACACCTTC. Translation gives CASLSGYTF.

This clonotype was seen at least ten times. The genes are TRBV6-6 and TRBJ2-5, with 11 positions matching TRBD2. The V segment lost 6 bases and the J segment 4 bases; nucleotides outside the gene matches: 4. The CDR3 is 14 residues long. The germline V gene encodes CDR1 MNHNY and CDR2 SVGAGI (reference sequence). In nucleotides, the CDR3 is TGTGCCAGCAGCACCGGGACTAGCGGAGAGACCCAGTACTTC. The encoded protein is CASSTGTSGETQYF.

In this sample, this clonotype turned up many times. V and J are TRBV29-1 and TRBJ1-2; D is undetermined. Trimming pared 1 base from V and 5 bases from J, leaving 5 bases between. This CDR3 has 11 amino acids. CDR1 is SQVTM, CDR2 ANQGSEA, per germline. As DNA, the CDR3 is TGCAGCGTTGAAGTAGGGTATGGCTACACCTTC. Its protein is CSVEVGYGYTF.

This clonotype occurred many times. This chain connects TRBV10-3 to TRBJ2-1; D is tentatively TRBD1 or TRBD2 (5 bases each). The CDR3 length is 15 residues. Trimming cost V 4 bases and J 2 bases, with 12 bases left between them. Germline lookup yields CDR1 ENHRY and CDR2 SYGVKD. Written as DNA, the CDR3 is TGTGCCATCAGTGTCGGGACGACCACCTACAATGAGCAGTTCTTC. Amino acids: CAISVGTTTYNEQFF.

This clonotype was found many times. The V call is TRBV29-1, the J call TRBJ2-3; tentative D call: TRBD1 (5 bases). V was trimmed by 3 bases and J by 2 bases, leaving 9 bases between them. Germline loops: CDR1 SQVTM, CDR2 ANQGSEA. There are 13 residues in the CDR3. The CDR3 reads CSVDSGFTDTQYF. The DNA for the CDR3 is TGCAGCGTTGATTCAGGGTTCACAGATACGCAGTATTTT.

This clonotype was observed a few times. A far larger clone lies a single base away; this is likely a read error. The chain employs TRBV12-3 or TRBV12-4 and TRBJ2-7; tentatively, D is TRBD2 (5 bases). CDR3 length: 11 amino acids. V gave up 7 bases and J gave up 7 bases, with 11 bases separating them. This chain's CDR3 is CASTRGDEQYF. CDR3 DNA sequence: TGTGCCAGCACCCGGGGAGATGAGCAGTACTTC.

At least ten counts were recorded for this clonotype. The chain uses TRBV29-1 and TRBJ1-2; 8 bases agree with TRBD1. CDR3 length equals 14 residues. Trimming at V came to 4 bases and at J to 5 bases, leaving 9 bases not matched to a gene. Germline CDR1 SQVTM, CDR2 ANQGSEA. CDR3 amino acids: CSVGHGTGGYGYTF. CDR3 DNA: TGCAGCGTTGGCCATGGGACAGGAGGATATGGCTACACCTTC.

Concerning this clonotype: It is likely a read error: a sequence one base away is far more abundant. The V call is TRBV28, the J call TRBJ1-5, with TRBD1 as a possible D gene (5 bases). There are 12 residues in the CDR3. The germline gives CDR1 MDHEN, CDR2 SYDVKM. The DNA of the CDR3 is TGTGTCAGCAGTGAAGGAGGGGCAAAGCAGCATTTT. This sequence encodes CVSSEGGAKQHF.

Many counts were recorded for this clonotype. The CDR3 reads CASSQDSGYNEQFF. For the CDR3, the DNA is TGTGCCAGCAGCCAAGATAGCGGCTACAATGAGCAGTTCTTC. The chain joins TRBV3-1 to TRBJ2-1, with D perhaps TRBD2 (6 bases). CDR3 length equals 14 residues. Germline V gene sequence: CDR1 LGHDT, CDR2 YNNKEL (reference sequence). Trimming shortened V by 0 bases and J by 3 bases, and 6 bases separated the two germline ends.

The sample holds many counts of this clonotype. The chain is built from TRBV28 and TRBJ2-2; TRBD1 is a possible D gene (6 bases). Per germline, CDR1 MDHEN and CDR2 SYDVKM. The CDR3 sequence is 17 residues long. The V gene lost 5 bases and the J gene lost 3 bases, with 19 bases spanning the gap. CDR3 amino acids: CASSPIIQGKDTGELFF. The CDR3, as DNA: TGTGCCAGCAGTCCCATCATTCAGGGGAAGGACACCGGGGAGCTGTTTTTT.

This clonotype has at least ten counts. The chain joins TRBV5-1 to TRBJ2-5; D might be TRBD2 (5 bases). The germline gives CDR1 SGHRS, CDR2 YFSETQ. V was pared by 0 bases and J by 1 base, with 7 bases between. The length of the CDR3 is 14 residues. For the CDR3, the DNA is TGCGCCAGCAGCTTGGGAGGACTCCAAGAGACCCAGTACTTC. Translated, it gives CASSLGGLQETQYF.

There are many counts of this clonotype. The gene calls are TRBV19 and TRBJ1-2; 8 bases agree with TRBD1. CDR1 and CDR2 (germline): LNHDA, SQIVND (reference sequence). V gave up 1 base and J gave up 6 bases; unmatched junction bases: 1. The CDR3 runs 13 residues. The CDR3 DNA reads TGTGCCAGTAGTATAGCAGGGGGCAATGGCTACACCTTC. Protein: CASSIAGGNGYTF.

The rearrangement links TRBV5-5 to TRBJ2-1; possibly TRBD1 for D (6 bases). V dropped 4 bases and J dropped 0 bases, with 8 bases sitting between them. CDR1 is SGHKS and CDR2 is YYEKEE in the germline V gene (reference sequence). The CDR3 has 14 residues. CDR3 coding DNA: TGTGCCAGCAGCAAGGGGGACTCCTACAATGAGCAGTTCTTC. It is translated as CASSKGDSYNEQFF.

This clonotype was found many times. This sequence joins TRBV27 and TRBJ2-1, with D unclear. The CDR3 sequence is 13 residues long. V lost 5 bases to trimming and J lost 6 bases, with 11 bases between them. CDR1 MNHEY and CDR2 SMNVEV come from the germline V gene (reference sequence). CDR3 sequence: CASSPGSFNEQFF. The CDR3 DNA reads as TGTGCCAGCAGTCCCGGTAGTTTCAATGAGCAGTTCTTC.